This T cell receptor beta chain emerged from a study of blood T cell repertoires in COVID-19. Study summary: The cDNA or gDNA used as material had been derived from T cells, B-cell-depleted T cells, or PBMCs.

Original methodology: The assay estimated nucleated cells by amplifying reference gene primers. The table came from immunoSEQ multiplex PCR; TCRdb's copy has only in-frame clones and leaves some out. The V and J calls and clone size were taken over from that table, and D and trimming were inferred from the DNA. The sample holds 100,000 to 150,000 clones, less than 90% seen once. This clone has a count of ten or more. Germline V gene data show CDR1 as ENHRY and CDR2 as SYGVKD. The V gene lost 5 bases and the J gene lost 2 bases, with 9 bases spanning the gap. CDR3 size: 14 residues. The TCR was taken from a man older than 75 with active or convalescent COVID-19. The chain recombines TRBV10-3 with TRBJ2-2, with unresolved D. The sample comprised peripheral blood. The CDR3 sequence: CAISKQPNTGELFF. The DNA of the CDR3 is TGTGCCATCAGTAAACAGCCCAACACCGGGGAGCTGTTTTTT.